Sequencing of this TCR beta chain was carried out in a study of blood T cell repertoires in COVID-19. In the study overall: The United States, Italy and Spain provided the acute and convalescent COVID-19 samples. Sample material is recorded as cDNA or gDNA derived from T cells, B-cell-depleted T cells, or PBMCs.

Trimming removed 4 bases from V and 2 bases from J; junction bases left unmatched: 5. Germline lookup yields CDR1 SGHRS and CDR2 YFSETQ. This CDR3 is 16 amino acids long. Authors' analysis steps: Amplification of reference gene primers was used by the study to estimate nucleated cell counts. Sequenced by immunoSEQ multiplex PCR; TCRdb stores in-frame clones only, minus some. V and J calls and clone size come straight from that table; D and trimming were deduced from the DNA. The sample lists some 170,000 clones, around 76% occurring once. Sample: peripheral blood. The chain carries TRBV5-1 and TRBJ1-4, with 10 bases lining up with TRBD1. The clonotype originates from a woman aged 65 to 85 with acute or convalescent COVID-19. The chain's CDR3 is CASSPGQGWTNEKLFF. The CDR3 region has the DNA TGCGCCAGCAGCCCGGGACAGGGGTGGACTAATGAAAAACTGTTTTTT.